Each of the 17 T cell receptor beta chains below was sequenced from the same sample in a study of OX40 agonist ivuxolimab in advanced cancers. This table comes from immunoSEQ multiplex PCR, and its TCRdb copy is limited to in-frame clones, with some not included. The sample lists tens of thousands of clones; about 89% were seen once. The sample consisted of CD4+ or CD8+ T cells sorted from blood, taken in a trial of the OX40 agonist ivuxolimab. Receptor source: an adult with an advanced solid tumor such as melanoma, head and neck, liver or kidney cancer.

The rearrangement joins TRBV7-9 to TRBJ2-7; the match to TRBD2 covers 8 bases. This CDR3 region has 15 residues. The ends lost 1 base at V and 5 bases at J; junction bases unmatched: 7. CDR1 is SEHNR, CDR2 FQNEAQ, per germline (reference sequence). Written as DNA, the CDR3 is TGTGCCAGCAGCTTAGGTCCAGCGGGAGACCACGAGCAGTACGTC. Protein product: CASSLGPAGDHEQYV.

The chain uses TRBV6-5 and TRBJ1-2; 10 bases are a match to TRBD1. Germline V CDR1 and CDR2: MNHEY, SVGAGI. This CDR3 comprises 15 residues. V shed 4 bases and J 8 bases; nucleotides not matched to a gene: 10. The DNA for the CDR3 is TGTGCCAGCAGTTCCCAAAGACAGGGGGCTTCCGGCTACACCTTC. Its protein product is CASSSQRQGASGYTF.

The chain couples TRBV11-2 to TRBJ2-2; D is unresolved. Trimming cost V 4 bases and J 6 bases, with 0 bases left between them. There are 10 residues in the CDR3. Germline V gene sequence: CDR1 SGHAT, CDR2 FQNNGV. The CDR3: CASSSGELFF. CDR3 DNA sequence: TGTGCCAGCAGCTCCGGGGAGCTGTTTTTT.

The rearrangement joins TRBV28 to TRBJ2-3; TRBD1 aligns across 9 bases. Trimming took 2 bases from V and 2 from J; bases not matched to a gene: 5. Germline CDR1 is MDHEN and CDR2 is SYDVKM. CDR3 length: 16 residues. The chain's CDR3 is CASSLLGTGSTDTQYF. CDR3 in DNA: TGTGCCAGCAGTTTACTCGGGACAGGGTCCACAGATACGCAGTATTTT.

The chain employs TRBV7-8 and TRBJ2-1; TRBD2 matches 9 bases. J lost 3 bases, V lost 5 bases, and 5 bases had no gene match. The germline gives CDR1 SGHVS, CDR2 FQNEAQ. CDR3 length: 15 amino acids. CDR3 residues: CASSPTSGHYNEQFF. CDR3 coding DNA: TGTGCCAGCAGCCCCACTAGCGGGCACTACAATGAGCAGTTCTTC.

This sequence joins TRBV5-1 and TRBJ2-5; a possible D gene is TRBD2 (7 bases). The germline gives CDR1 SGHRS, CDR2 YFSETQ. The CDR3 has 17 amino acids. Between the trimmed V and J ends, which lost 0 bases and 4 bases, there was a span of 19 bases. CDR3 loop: CASSLAIYQGGGETQYF. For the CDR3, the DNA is TGCGCCAGCAGCTTGGCCATTTATCAGGGAGGGGGAGAGACCCAGTACTTC.

CDR3: CASRDDRWSNQPQHF. CDR3 nucleotides: TGTGCCAGCAGAGACGACAGGTGGAGCAATCAGCCCCAGCATTTT. This chain uses TRBV2 with TRBJ1-5; perhaps TRBD1 as D (6 bases). The germline V and J ends were trimmed by 6 bases and 1 base, with 13 bases remaining between them. There are 15 residues in the CDR3. CDR1 is SNHLY, CDR2 FYNNEI, per germline.

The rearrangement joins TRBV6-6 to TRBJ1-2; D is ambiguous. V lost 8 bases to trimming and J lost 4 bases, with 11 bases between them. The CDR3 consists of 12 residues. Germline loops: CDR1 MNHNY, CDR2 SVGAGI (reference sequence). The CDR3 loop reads CASGIEVYGYTF. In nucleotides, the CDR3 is TGTGCCAGCGGGATTGAGGTCTATGGCTACACCTTC.

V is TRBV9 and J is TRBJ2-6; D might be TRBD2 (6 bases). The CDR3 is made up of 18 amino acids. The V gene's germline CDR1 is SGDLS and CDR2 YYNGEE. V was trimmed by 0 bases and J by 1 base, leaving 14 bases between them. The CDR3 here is CASSVAGKGGSGANVLTF. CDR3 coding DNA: TGTGCCAGCAGCGTAGCGGGGAAAGGAGGGTCTGGGGCCAACGTCCTGACTTTC.

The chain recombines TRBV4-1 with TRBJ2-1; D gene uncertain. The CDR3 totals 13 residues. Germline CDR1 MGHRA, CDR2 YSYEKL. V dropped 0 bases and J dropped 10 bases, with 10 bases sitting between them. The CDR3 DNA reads TGCGCCAGCAGCCAAGAAAACAGTCTCGAGCAGTTCTTC. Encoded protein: CASSQENSLEQFF.

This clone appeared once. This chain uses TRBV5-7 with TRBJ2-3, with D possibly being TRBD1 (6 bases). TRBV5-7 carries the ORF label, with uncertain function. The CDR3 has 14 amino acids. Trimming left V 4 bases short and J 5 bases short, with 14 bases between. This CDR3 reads CASSRTRGIDTQYF. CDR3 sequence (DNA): TGTGCCAGCAGCCGTACCAGGGGCATAGATACGCAGTATTTT.

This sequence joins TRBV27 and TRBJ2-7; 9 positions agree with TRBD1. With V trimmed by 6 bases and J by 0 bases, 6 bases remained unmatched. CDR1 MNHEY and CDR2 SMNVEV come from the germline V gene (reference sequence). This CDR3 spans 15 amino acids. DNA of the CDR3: TGTGCCAGCAGCCCTGACAGGGGGTCCTCCTACGAGCAGTACTTC. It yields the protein CASSPDRGSSYEQYF.

The CDR3 coding sequence is TGCGCCAGCATTACAGGGACTACCATTTATACGCGTATATTAGGAAAGTATTTT. Amino acid sequence: CASITGTTIYTRILGKYF. The chain is built from TRBV5-1 and TRBJ2-3, with D possibly matching TRBD2 (7 bases). CDR1 is SGHRS and CDR2 is YFSETQ in the germline V gene. This CDR3 has 18 amino acids. Trimming shortened V by 6 bases and J by 13 bases, and 36 bases separated the two germline ends.

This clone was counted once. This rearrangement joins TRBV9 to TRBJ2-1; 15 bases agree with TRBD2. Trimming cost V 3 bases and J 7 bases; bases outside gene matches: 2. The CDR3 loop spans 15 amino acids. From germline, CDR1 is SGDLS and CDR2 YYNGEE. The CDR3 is CASSAGTSGRNEQFF. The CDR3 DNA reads TGTGCCAGCAGCGCCGGGACTAGCGGGAGGAATGAGCAGTTCTTC. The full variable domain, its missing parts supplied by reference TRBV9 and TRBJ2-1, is DSGVTQTPKHLITATGQRVTLRCSPRSGDLSVYWYQQSLDQGLQFLIQYYNGEERAKGNILERFSAQQFPDLHSELNLSSLELGDSALYFCASSAGTSGRNEQFFGPGTRLTVL.

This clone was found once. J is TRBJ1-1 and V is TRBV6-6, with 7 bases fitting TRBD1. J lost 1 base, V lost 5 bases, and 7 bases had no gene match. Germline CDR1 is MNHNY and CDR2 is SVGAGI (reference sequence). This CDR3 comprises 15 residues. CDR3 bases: TGTGCCAGCAGTGACCAGGACAGGAAGAACACTGAAGCTTTCTTT. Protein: CASSDQDRKNTEAFF.

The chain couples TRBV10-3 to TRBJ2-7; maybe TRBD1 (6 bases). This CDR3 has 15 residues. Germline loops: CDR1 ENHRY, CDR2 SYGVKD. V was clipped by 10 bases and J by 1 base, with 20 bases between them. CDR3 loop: CATAGEGDASYEQYV. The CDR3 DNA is TGTGCCACGGCCGGTGAGGGGGACGCTTCCTACGAGCAGTACGTC.

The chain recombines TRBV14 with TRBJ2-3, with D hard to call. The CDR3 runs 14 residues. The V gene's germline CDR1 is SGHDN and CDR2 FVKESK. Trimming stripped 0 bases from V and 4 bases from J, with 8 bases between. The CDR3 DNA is TGTGCCAGCAGCCAAGAGGTCCGTCCAGATACGCAGTATTTT. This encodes CASSQEVRPDTQYF.